This T cell receptor beta chain comes out of a study of T cell responses to AZD1222 COVID-19 vaccine. Findings of the study overall: Repertoires in all cases were sampled only once the peak T cell response had passed. Following two doses of AZD1222, Spike-specific TCR breadth and depth rose. Only 5 or 6 individuals given AZD1222 were seropositive at baseline. In the spike-specific TCR repertoire, nearly half reportedly target unmutated variant regions.

Clones were read by immunoSEQ multiplex PCR, and TCRdb kept only the in-frame ones, dropping some. Of some 180,000 clones listed, just under 90% are singletons. As for this clone: What it binds is not known.

The germline gives CDR1 MNHEY, CDR2 SVGAGI. There are 14 residues in the CDR3. V lost 5 bases and J lost 8; bases outside the gene matches: 4. This TCR was sampled from an adult in good health. The V call is TRBV6-5, the J call TRBJ1-6; 9 bases agree with TRBD1. The sample here was peripheral blood, taken on day 0 of AZD1222 vaccination. The CDR3 nucleotides read TGTGCCAGCAGTAGGACAGGGGAGTATTCACCCCTCCACTTT. Amino acids: CASSRTGEYSPLHF.